Below are 25 T cell receptor beta chains sequenced from a single sample in a study of post-analysis software for immune sequencing data. Their cognate antigens are unknown. Whole-study results and caveats: Several TRBV segments, TRBV5-6, TRBV5-1 and TRBV20-1 among them, were found more frequent in patients than controls.

The library was made from cDNA and included unique molecular identifiers. MiXCR was run by TCRdb on the PCR reads, yielding one entry per CDR3 protein. The table shows hundreds of thousands of distinct CDR3 sequences, with roughly 40% occurring only once. Material: blood. The receptors shown here come from a girl aged 2 to 9 with multiple sclerosis.

The chain carries TRBV20-1 and TRBJ1-5, with D tentatively TRBD1 (6 bases). With 3 bases removed from V and 5 bases from J, the gap between germline ends came to 11 bases. The CDR3 extends over 13 amino acids. Germline-derived CDR1 and CDR2 are DFQATT and SNEGSKA (reference sequence). CDR3 loop: CSASFKGDQPQHF. In DNA form, the CDR3 reads TGCAGTGCTAGCTTTAAGGGGGATCAGCCCCAGCATTTT.

V gene TRBV7-2 combines with J gene TRBJ2-7, with D maybe TRBD1 (5 bases). CDR1 is SGHTA, CDR2 FQGNSA, per germline. This CDR3 contains 13 residues. The V end was cut by 8 bases, the J end by 0 bases, with 11 bases between. In DNA, the CDR3 is TGTGCCAGCGTGGGGCCTAACTCCTACGAGCAGTACTTC. It yields the protein CASVGPNSYEQYF.

This clonotype was counted between two and nine times. The rearrangement joins TRBV5-1 to TRBJ2-7, with 7 bases matching TRBD1. This CDR3 is built from 14 residues. V shed 1 base and J 5 bases; nucleotides not matched to a gene: 6. From germline, CDR1 is SGHRS and CDR2 YFSETQ. CDR3 region: CASSLKGGADEQYF. The DNA for the CDR3 is TGCGCCAGCAGCTTGAAAGGGGGCGCAGACGAGCAGTACTTC.

This clonotype showed up just a few times. V and J are TRBV5-1 and TRBJ2-6; D possibly corresponds to TRBD1 (6 bases). The V end was cut by 1 base, the J end by 0 bases, with 17 bases between. Germline V CDR1 and CDR2: SGHRS, YFSETQ. CDR3 length: 19 amino acids. The CDR3 spells CASSLNPGTPSSGANVLTF. CDR3 bases: TGCGCCAGCAGCTTGAATCCCGGGACACCGTCCTCTGGGGCCAACGTCCTGACTTTC.

The rearrangement joins TRBV6-5 to TRBJ2-7; D tentatively reads TRBD1 or TRBD2 (5 bases each). The CDR3 length is 15 residues. V gave up 2 bases and J gave up 0 bases, with 11 bases separating them. The germline gives CDR1 MNHEY, CDR2 SVGAGI. Here the CDR3 reads CASSYRGPDSYEQYF. The CDR3, as DNA: TGTGCCAGCAGTTACAGGGGACCCGACTCCTACGAGCAGTACTTC.

The rearrangement links TRBV12-3 or TRBV12-4 to TRBJ2-7; D is perhaps TRBD1 (7 bases). The CDR3 is 13 residues long. Deletions cut 2 bases from V and 7 bases from J, with 12 bases between. CDR3 in DNA: TGTGCCAGCAGTTTACAGGGGGGAGTGGAGCAGTACTTC. Amino acid sequence: CASSLQGGVEQYF.

The chain uses TRBV4-3 and TRBJ2-5; TRBD2 aligns across 8 bases. Trimming cost V 0 bases and J 2 bases; bases outside gene matches: 14. The V gene's germline CDR1 is LGHNA and CDR2 YSLEER. CDR3 size: 19 residues. CDR3 loop: CASSQDLPSGLALQETQYF. The CDR3 coding sequence is TGCGCCAGCAGCCAAGATCTCCCTAGCGGGTTGGCTCTTCAAGAGACCCAGTACTTC.

The chain joins TRBV10-3 to TRBJ2-5; TRBD1 aligns across 11 bases. The J call may be faulty, since TRBJ2-7 better matches the DNA end. The germline V gene has CDR1 ENHRY and CDR2 SYGVKD. CDR3 length: 11 amino acids. CDR3 in amino acids: CASGQGDEQYF. The CDR3, as DNA: TGTGCCTCGGGACAGGGGGACGAGCAGTACTTC.

The chain joins TRBV7-3 to TRBJ2-1, with 11 bases identical to TRBD2. CDR3 size: 15 residues. V trimming: 1 base; J trimming: 7 bases; junction bases outside the gene matches: 3. Germline V gene lookup returns CDR1 SGHTA and CDR2 FQGTGA. Written as DNA, the CDR3 is TGTGCCAGCAGCTTAATACTAGCGGGAGTAAATGAGCAGTTCTTC. Encoded protein: CASSLILAGVNEQFF.

The gene calls are TRBV24-1 and TRBJ1-1; possible D gene TRBD1, 6 bases. The CDR3 contains 12 residues. CDR1 and CDR2 from the germline V gene are KGHDR and SFDVKD. The ends were cut back, 8 bases at V and 6 bases at J, with 12 bases in the middle. CDR3: CATITGCPEAFF. The CDR3 DNA is TGTGCCACCATCACAGGGTGTCCTGAAGCTTTCTTT.

This clonotype was picked up a small number of times. V gene TRBV29-1 combines with J gene TRBJ2-5; 8 positions agree with TRBD1. CDR1 SQVTM and CDR2 ANQGSEA come from the germline V gene. This CDR3 has 17 residues. The V and J ends lost 0 bases and 2 bases, in that order; junction bases with no gene match: 11. The DNA for the CDR3 is TGCAGCGTTGAAGATCCGCGGGACAGGCTAACACAAGAGACCCAGTACTTC. It is translated as CSVEDPRDRLTQETQYF.

The rearrangement links TRBV10-2 to TRBJ1-2; D gene unclear. CDR3 size: 13 residues. Germline V gene sequence: CDR1 WSHSY, CDR2 SAAADI. The germline V and J ends were trimmed by 7 bases and 7 bases, with 16 bases remaining between them. CDR3 in DNA: TGCGCCAGCACCCTAAAGGCCGGCGCTGGCTACACCTTC. Translating gives CASTLKAGAGYTF.

J is TRBJ1-2 and V is TRBV12-3 or TRBV12-4; no definite D call. The CDR3 runs 15 residues. Trimming took 4 bases from V and 8 from J, leaving 20 bases between them. The CDR3 nucleotides are TGTGCCAGCAGTTCGATTCCGAATGGGGTTGGAGGCTACACCTTC. Translating it yields CASSSIPNGVGGYTF.

With respect to this clonotype: One end of the junction fails to match germline, which may point to a read error. The chain carries TRBV11-2 and TRBJ2-6; a possible D gene is TRBD1 (5 bases). CDR3 length: 18 residues. Germline assignment: CDR1 SGHAT and CDR2 FQNNGV. CDR3 in DNA: TGTGCCAGCAGCTTAAATACCCGGATGAACTCTGGGGCCAACGTCCGGACTTTC. This codes for CASSLNTRMNSGANVRTF.

This chain uses TRBV2 with TRBJ2-3; 7 bases are shared with TRBD2. There are 15 residues in the CDR3. Trimming cost V 8 bases and J 0 bases; bases outside gene matches: 8. Germline assignment: CDR1 SNHLY and CDR2 FYNNEI. This chain's CDR3 is CASAFGRGSTDTQYF. In nucleotides, the CDR3 is TGTGCCAGCGCCTTTGGGCGGGGGAGCACAGATACGCAGTATTTT.

This clonotype was picked up a small number of times. This chain uses TRBV20-1 with TRBJ2-7; the D is unclear. This CDR3 contains 15 residues. CDR1 and CDR2 (germline): DFQATT, SNEGSKA (reference sequence). The V and J ends lost 0 bases and 0 bases respectively, with 12 bases between them. CDR3 in amino acids: CSARDRRLSSYEQYF. The CDR3 DNA reads TGCAGTGCTAGAGATCGACGATTAAGCTCCTACGAGCAGTACTTC.

In its sample, this clonotype was seen a few times. This chain uses TRBV7-2 with TRBJ1-2; D unclear. Trimming took 0 bases from V and 0 from J, leaving 5 bases between them. The CDR3 extends over 14 amino acids. The germline CDR1 and CDR2 sequences are SGHTA and FQGNSA. Here the CDR3 reads CASSLAITNYGYTF. The CDR3 DNA reads as TGTGCCAGCAGCTTAGCGATAACTAACTATGGCTACACCTTC.

V gene TRBV7-9 combines with J gene TRBJ1-6; D unresolved. The CDR3 spans 14 residues. Germline V gene data show CDR1 as SEHNR and CDR2 as FQNEAQ (reference sequence). V was shortened by 4 bases and J by 17 bases, with 21 bases between the two germline ends. The CDR3 reads CASSSINMPGFFHF. CDR3 in DNA: TGTGCCAGCAGCTCGATCAATATGCCTGGTTTCTTCCACTTT.

As to this clonotype: This may arise from a read error, as a much more abundant clone is one base away. This chain links TRBV4-3 with TRBJ1-2; a weak D match, TRBD1 (5 bases). CDR3 length: 13 amino acids. Germline V gene data show CDR1 as LGHNA and CDR2 as YSLEER. V lost 5 bases and J lost 8, with 15 bases in between. DNA for the CDR3: TGCGCCAGCAGCTCCGGGGGTTACGTCGGCTACACCTTC. It is translated as CASSSGGYVGYTF.

This rearrangement joins TRBV18 to TRBJ2-7; D uncertain. The V and J ends lost 4 bases and 1 base respectively, with 11 bases between them. From germline, CDR1 is KGHSH and CDR2 LQKENI. The CDR3 has 14 amino acids. The CDR3, as DNA: TGTGCCAGCTCACGAGGAAGCTCTTCCTACGAGCAGTACTTC. Protein: CASSRGSSSYEQYF.

This clonotype came up many times. In nucleotides, the CDR3 is TGCGCCAGCAGCCAGCAGACGGCCTACAATGAGCAGTTCTTC. This translates into CASSQQTAYNEQFF. This chain links TRBV5-1 with TRBJ2-1; no clear D. Trimming took off 4 bases at V and 2 bases at J, with 10 bases between the two ends. CDR1 and CDR2 (germline): SGHRS, YFSETQ. The CDR3 is 14 amino acids.

J is TRBJ2-3 and V is TRBV7-2; a weak D match, TRBD2 (6 bases). Germline V gene data show CDR1 as SGHTA and CDR2 as FQGNSA. V was clipped by 2 bases and J by 1 base, with 16 bases between them. The CDR3 length is 17 residues. The CDR3 loop reads CASSLQLGRLGTDTQYF. In DNA form, the CDR3 reads TGTGCCAGCAGCTTACAATTGGGGCGACTAGGCACAGATACGCAGTATTTT.

The chain links TRBV12-3 or TRBV12-4 to TRBJ1-1; D gene ambiguous. This CDR3 comprises 15 residues. V shed 1 base and J shed 1 base, with 10 bases lying between them. CDR3 DNA: TGTGCCAGCAGTTTAGTGATTGTCCCGAACACTGAAGCTTTCTTT. Translation gives CASSLVIVPNTEAFF.

Only a few counts were recorded for this clonotype. The chain combines TRBV5-1 with TRBJ2-3; the D is unclear. Trimming took off 0 bases at V and 6 bases at J, with 8 bases between the two ends. Germline-derived CDR1 and CDR2 are SGHRS and YFSETQ. This CDR3 is built from 13 residues. The CDR3: CASSLAPVDTQYF. The CDR3 nucleotides read TGCGCCAGCAGCTTGGCCCCGGTGGATACGCAGTATTTT.

The table lists this clonotype with a count of one. This rearrangement joins TRBV5-1 to TRBJ2-6, with no clear D. V lost 3 bases and J lost 0, with 7 bases in between. Germline lookup yields CDR1 SGHRS and CDR2 YFSETQ. This CDR3 is built from 15 residues. The CDR3 reads CASSSDNSGANVLTF. The CDR3, as DNA: TGCGCCAGCAGCTCTGACAACTCTGGGGCCAACGTCCTGACTTTC.